A selection of T cell receptor beta chains follows, all from one sample in a study of blood T cell repertoires in COVID-19. Sequencing used immunoSEQ multiplex PCR; TCRdb keeps in-frame clones, though not all of them. The sample includes a few hundred thousand clones, over 85% of them seen just once. Material for sequencing was PBMCs or T cells enriched from blood (not recorded which). Receptors were obtained from a woman between 55 and 75 years old who had recovered from COVID-19. CDR3s include the opening cysteine and the closing phenylalanine or tryptophan. The D gene is left open where the match is weak. Clone size is given for some rows only: seen once, a few or many times, or a class if the clone is expanded.

>TRBV19|-|-|TRBJ2-1
CASSSSSVPNEQFF
TGTGCCAGTAGTTCCTCATCGGTCCCCAATGAGCAGTTCTTC
>TRBV11-2|TRBD1|-|TRBJ1-2
CASRGTGVPGYTF
TGTGCCAGCCGGGGGACAGGGGTCCCTGGCTACACCTTC
>TRBV5-6|-|-|TRBJ1-2
CASSLTDYGYTF
TGTGCCAGCAGCTTGACAGACTATGGCTACACCTTC
>TRBV6-5|TRBD1|-|TRBJ1-2
CASSPTGTVYGYTF
TGTGCCAGCAGCCCGACAGGGACTGTATATGGCTACACCTTC
>TRBV4-2|TRBD1|-|TRBJ1-2
CASSQLPRDSEYYGYTF
TGTGCCAGCAGCCAACTACCTCGGGACAGCGAATACTATGGCTACACCTTC
>TRBV30|TRBD2|-|TRBJ2-5
CAWGLAGGWQETQYF
TGTGCCTGGGGGCTAGCGGGGGGTTGGCAAGAGACCCAGTACTTC
>TRBV5-1|-|-|TRBJ2-4
CASSSTLAKNIQYF
TGCGCCAGCAGCAGTACTCTAGCCAAAAACATTCAGTACTTC
>TRBV23-1|-|-|TRBJ2-7
CASRVVSGYEQYF
TGCGCCAGCAGAGTAGTCTCCGGCTACGAGCAGTACTTC
>TRBV2|-|once|TRBJ2-1
CASSQGLPAGEQFF
TGTGCCAGCAGTCAGGGGTTACCCGCGGGTGAGCAGTTCTTC
>TRBV5-1|-|-|TRBJ1-3
CASSIDLNLGGNTIYF
TGCGCCAGCAGCATTGACCTAAATCTAGGCGGAAACACCATATATTTT
>TRBV19|-|-|TRBJ2-2
CASSIGQITGELFF
TGTGCCAGTAGTATAGGTCAGATCACCGGGGAGCTGTTTTTT
>TRBV2|-|-|TRBJ2-1
CASNYYNEQFF
TGTGCCAGCAACTACTACAATGAGCAGTTCTTC
>TRBV11-2|TRBD1|-|TRBJ1-3
CASSLATGAGNTIYF
TGTGCCAGCAGCTTAGCTACAGGGGCTGGAAACACCATATATTTT
>TRBV7-2|TRBD2|-|TRBJ2-1
CASSLAGGYNEQFF
TGTGCCAGCAGCTTAGCGGGGGGGTACAATGAGCAGTTCTTC
>TRBV5-1|-|-|TRBJ1-2
CASSLVPGNYGYTF
TGCGCCAGCAGCTTGGTACCGGGAAACTATGGCTACACCTTC
>TRBV9|-|-|TRBJ1-2
CASSVEAGQGRGYGYTF
TGTGCCAGCAGCGTAGAGGCGGGGCAGGGCCGTGGCTATGGCTACACCTTC
>TRBV28|-|once|TRBJ1-1
CASRLPGELNTEAFF
TGTGCCAGCAGACTCCCCGGGGAACTGAACACTGAAGCTTTCTTT
>TRBV25-1|TRBD2|-|TRBJ2-1
CASSTSGSYNEQFF
TGTGCCAGCAGTACTAGCGGGAGTTACAATGAGCAGTTCTTC
>TRBV7-3|TRBD2|-|TRBJ2-1
CASSRIAGGYNEQFF
TGTGCCAGCAGTCGGATAGCGGGGGGCTACAATGAGCAGTTCTTC
>TRBV7-9|TRBD1|-|TRBJ1-5
CASSTGQGNNQPQHF
TGTGCCAGCAGCACGGGACAGGGGAATAATCAGCCCCAGCATTTT
>TRBV5-1|-|-|TRBJ1-1
CASTRSPALQDTEAFF
TGCGCCAGCACACGTTCCCCGGCCCTTCAGGACACTGAAGCTTTCTTT
>TRBV19|TRBD2|-|TRBJ2-1
CASSLRGGQFF
TGTGCCAGTAGTCTCCGCGGGGGGCAGTTCTTC
>TRBV19|-|-|TRBJ1-6
CASTPKGQGVNSPLHF
TGTGCCAGTACCCCGAAGGGGCAGGGCGTTAATTCACCCCTCCACTTT
>TRBV24-1|TRBD2|-|TRBJ2-5
CATSLGSGMIETQYF
TGTGCCACCAGTTTGGGCAGCGGGATGATTGAGACCCAGTACTTC
>TRBV28|TRBD1|-|TRBJ1-2
CASSLPAGTGPNGYTF
TGTGCCAGCAGTTTACCCGCCGGGACAGGGCCTAATGGCTACACCTTC
>TRBV19|TRBD1|-|TRBJ1-1
CASRPRGRTQNTEAFF
TGTGCCAGCCGCCCCAGGGGGCGTACCCAAAACACTGAAGCTTTCTTT
>TRBV25-1|-|-|TRBJ1-4
CASSVSGDEKLFF
TGTGCCAGCAGTGTGTCAGGGGATGAAAAACTGTTTTTT
>TRBV10-1|TRBD1|once|TRBJ1-4
CASLLQGREKLFF
TGCGCCAGCCTTCTACAGGGGAGGGAAAAACTGTTTTTT
>TRBV15|TRBD1|-|TRBJ2-1
CATSRVRDRVHEQFF
TGTGCCACCAGCCGCGTCCGGGACAGGGTTCATGAGCAGTTCTTC
>TRBV20-1|-|once|TRBJ2-1
CSASTAAPSDEQFF
TGCAGTGCTAGTACTGCGGCTCCTTCCGATGAGCAGTTCTTC
>TRBV7-9|TRBD1|-|TRBJ1-1
CASSPGQRNTEAFF
TGTGCCAGCAGCCCGGGACAGAGGAACACTGAAGCTTTCTTT
>TRBV12-3/TRBV12-4|-|-|TRBJ2-7
CASSRQYEQYF
TGTGCCAGCAGCCGACAGTACGAGCAGTACTTC
>TRBV9|-|-|TRBJ1-2
CASSVVQDYGYTF
TGTGCCAGCAGCGTAGTGCAGGACTATGGCTACACCTTC
>TRBV12-3/TRBV12-4|-|-|TRBJ2-2
CASLGAWELFF
TGTGCCAGCCTCGGAGCTTGGGAGCTGTTTTTT
>TRBV5-4|-|-|TRBJ2-1
CASSPKQGTYNEQFF
TGTGCCAGCAGCCCAAAACAGGGAACCTACAATGAGCAGTTCTTC
>TRBV28|TRBD2|-|TRBJ2-1
CAITGLAGLNEQFF
TGTGCCATAACGGGGCTAGCGGGGTTAAATGAGCAGTTCTTC
>TRBV19|TRBD1|-|TRBJ2-1
CASSIGTDRLNEQFF
TGTGCCAGTAGTATAGGGACGGACAGGCTCAATGAGCAGTTCTTC
>TRBV3-1/TRBV3-2|-|-|TRBJ2-6
CASSQGQALSGANVLTF
TGTGCCAGCAGCCAAGGGCAGGCCCTCTCTGGGGCCAACGTCCTGACTTTC
>TRBV27|-|-|TRBJ2-1
CASSFSGTINEQFF
TGTGCCAGCAGTTTCTCGGGTACAATCAATGAGCAGTTCTTC
>TRBV5-1|-|-|TRBJ2-3
CASSSGLLPSTQYF
TGCGCCAGCAGCTCGGGACTCCTACCAAGTACGCAGTATTTT
>TRBV11-3|-|-|TRBJ1-6
CASSQGLQFSPLHF
TGTGCCAGCAGCCAAGGACTGCAATTTTCACCCCTCCACTTT
>TRBV7-3|TRBD1|-|TRBJ1-1
CASSLIDRGEGTEAFF
TGTGCCAGCAGTCTAATCGACAGGGGAGAGGGCACTGAAGCTTTCTTT
>TRBV10-3|TRBD1|-|TRBJ2-1
CAISERTGGENEQFF
TGTGCCATCAGTGAAAGGACAGGGGGCGAAAATGAGCAGTTCTTC
>TRBV9|TRBD2|-|TRBJ2-5
CASSAGGTSGYQETQYF
TGTGCCAGCAGCGCCGGTGGGACTAGCGGGTACCAAGAGACCCAGTACTTC
>TRBV5-1|TRBD1|-|TRBJ1-2
CASSFGTGAYGYTF
TGCGCCAGCAGCTTCGGGACAGGGGCCTATGGCTACACCTTC
>TRBV5-1|-|-|TRBJ1-3
CASPNYLSNSGNTIYF
TGCGCCAGCCCCAATTATTTGAGCAACTCTGGAAACACCATATATTTT
>TRBV7-3|-|few|TRBJ1-1
CASSLTRDTEAFF
TGTGCCAGCAGCTTAACCAGGGATACTGAAGCTTTCTTT
>TRBV27|-|-|TRBJ1-6
CASSLSSGNPYNSPLHF
TGTGCCAGCAGTTTATCATCGGGGAACCCCTATAATTCACCCCTCCACTTT
>TRBV6-5|-|-|TRBJ1-5
CASSSLSNQPQHF
TGTGCCAGCAGCTCCCTCAGCAATCAGCCCCAGCATTTT
>TRBV2|-|-|TRBJ2-7
CASRGSTYLWEQYF
TGTGCCAGCAGAGGCTCGACTTACCTGTGGGAGCAGTACTTC
>TRBV9|-|-|TRBJ1-1
CASSEKPGLFTEAFF
TGTGCCAGCAGCGAAAAACCGGGACTTTTCACTGAAGCTTTCTTT
>TRBV6-4|-|-|TRBJ1-2
CASSDSGGFGYTF
TGTGCCAGCAGTGACTCAGGAGGGTTTGGCTACACCTTC